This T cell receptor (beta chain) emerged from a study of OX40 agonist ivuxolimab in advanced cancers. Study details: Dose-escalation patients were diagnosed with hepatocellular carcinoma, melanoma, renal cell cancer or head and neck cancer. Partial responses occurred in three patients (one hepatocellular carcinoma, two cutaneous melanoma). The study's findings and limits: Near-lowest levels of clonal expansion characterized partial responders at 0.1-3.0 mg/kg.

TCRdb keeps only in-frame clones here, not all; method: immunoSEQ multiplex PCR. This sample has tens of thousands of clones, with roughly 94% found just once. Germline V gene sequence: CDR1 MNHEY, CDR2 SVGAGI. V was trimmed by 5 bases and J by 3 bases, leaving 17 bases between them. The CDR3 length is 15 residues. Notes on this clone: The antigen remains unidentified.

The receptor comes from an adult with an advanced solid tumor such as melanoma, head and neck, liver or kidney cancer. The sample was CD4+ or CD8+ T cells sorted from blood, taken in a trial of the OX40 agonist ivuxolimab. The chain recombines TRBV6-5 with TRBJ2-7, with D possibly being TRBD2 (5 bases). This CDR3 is CASSPVAGIGYEQYF. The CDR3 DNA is TGTGCCAGCAGTCCCGTTGCGGGTATCGGCTACGAGCAGTACTTC.